What follows are 22 T cell receptor beta chains derived from one specimen sequenced in a study of T-cell memory formation after mild COVID-19. Each CDR3 protein is one row after TCRdb ran MiXCR on the 5' RACE reads. The table includes roughly 35,000 distinct CDR3 sequences, about 7.3% detected once. The sample consisted of PBMCs or a T cell subset sorted from them (not recorded which). The source of these receptors is a man younger than 35 who had mild COVID-19 (a few samples of this study predate the infection). Cell type and time point are not known.

This clonotype occurred many times. This rearrangement joins TRBV5-5 to TRBJ1-6; no clear D. Trimming removed 4 bases from V and 0 bases from J, with 11 bases in between. CDR1 is SGHKS, CDR2 YYEKEE, per germline (reference sequence). The CDR3 is made up of 16 amino acids. The CDR3 DNA reads as TGTGCCAGCAGCCGGGGTCCTAGCTCCTATAATTCACCCCTCCACTTT. This sequence encodes CASSRGPSSYNSPLHF. Using reference TRBV5-5 and TRBJ1-6 for the parts outside the CDR3, the full variable domain is DAGVTQSPTHLIKTRGQQVTLRCSPISGHKSVSWYQQVLGQGPQFIFQYYEKEERGRGNFPDRFSARQFPNYSSELNVNALLLGDSALYLCASSRGPSSYNSPLHFGNGTRLTVT.

The rearrangement uses TRBV5-5 and TRBJ2-3; the D is unclear. V dropped 3 bases and J dropped 2 bases, with 13 bases sitting between them. This CDR3 is 15 amino acids long. CDR1 and CDR2 (germline): SGHKS, YYEKEE (reference sequence). The CDR3 DNA reads TGTGCCAGCAGCTACGCCCTAGGAACCACAGATACGCAGTATTTT. Residues: CASSYALGTTDTQYF.

CDR3 in DNA: TGTGCCAGCTCACCGGCAGGGACTAGCGGCGCGATCACAGATACGCAGTATTTT. As protein: CASSPAGTSGAITDTQYF. This chain links TRBV18 with TRBJ2-3; 11 bases line up with TRBD2. The CDR3 runs 18 residues. J lost 2 bases, V lost 3 bases, and 10 bases had no gene match. Germline lookup yields CDR1 KGHSH and CDR2 LQKENI.

V usage is TRBV7-9 and J usage is TRBJ1-6, with D unresolved. The V and J ends lost 1 base and 4 bases respectively, with 5 bases between them. CDR3 length: 14 amino acids. The germline CDR1 and CDR2 sequences are SEHNR and FQNEAQ (reference sequence). CDR3 nucleotides: TGTGCCAGCAGCTTAGAACAGTATAATTCACCCCTCCACTTT. It translates to CASSLEQYNSPLHF. Filled out from reference TRBV7-9 and TRBJ1-6, the complete variable domain reads DTGVSQNPRHKITKRGQNVTFRCDPISEHNRLYWYRQTLGQGPEFLTYFQNEAQLEKSRLLSDRFSAERPKGSFSTLEIQRTEQGDSAMYLCASSLEQYNSPLHFGNGTRLTVT.

This clonotype turned up a few times. This sequence joins TRBV7-2 and TRBJ1-2; the D gene is possibly TRBD1 (5 bases). Germline V gene data show CDR1 as SGHTA and CDR2 as FQGNSA. This CDR3 has 13 residues. V was shortened by 2 bases and J by 7 bases, with 11 bases between the two germline ends. CDR3 sequence reads: CASSLRGEVGYTF. The CDR3 DNA reads TGTGCCAGCAGCTTACGGGGCGAGGTTGGCTACACCTTC.

This clonotype was picked up many times. This chain joins TRBV6-2 or TRBV6-3 and TRBJ2-7, with no clear D. From germline, CDR1 is MNHEY and CDR2 SVGEGT. Trimming took 5 bases from V and 3 from J, leaving 8 bases between them. The CDR3 contains 12 residues. Here the CDR3 reads CASSRILYEQYF. CDR3 coding DNA: TGTGCCAGCAGTAGGATCCTCTACGAGCAGTACTTC.

The chain uses TRBV12-3 or TRBV12-4 and TRBJ2-7, with no clear D. V was pared by 6 bases and J by 0 bases, with 9 bases between. This CDR3 region has 13 residues. CDR3 residues: CASSERFSYEQYF. CDR3 sequence (DNA): TGTGCCAGCAGCGAAAGGTTCTCCTACGAGCAGTACTTC.

This clonotype was detected many times. The chain carries TRBV7-3 and TRBJ2-3; D not certain. Trimming took off 2 bases at V and 4 bases at J, with 16 bases between the two ends. Germline loops: CDR1 SGHTA, CDR2 FQGTGA. The CDR3 sequence is 16 residues long. CDR3 nucleotides: TGTGCCAGCAGCTTAGCCGTGGGGTCGATCCCAGATACGCAGTATTTT. Its translation: CASSLAVGSIPDTQYF.

This clonotype was seen ten or more times. The chain has TRBV12-3 or TRBV12-4 and TRBJ2-3; TRBD2 is a possible D gene (5 bases). The V end lost 1 base, the J end lost 4 bases, and 15 bases lay between the germline ends. This CDR3 has 16 amino acids. CDR3 region: CASSLGYEGGSDTQYF. The CDR3 DNA is TGTGCCAGCAGTTTAGGATATGAAGGAGGATCAGATACGCAGTATTTT.

This clonotype was detected many times. The chain uses TRBV6-4 and TRBJ2-2, with D perhaps TRBD2 (6 bases). This CDR3 comprises 13 residues. Trimming pared 3 bases from V and 4 bases from J, leaving 6 bases between. The V gene's germline CDR1 is MRHNA and CDR2 SNTAGT. The CDR3 sequence is CASSETSTGELFF. DNA for the CDR3: TGTGCCAGCAGTGAGACTAGCACCGGGGAGCTGTTTTTT.

Ten or more counts support this clonotype. The chain uses TRBV12-3 or TRBV12-4 and TRBJ1-6; 7 positions agree with TRBD1. The CDR3 runs to 17 residues. With V trimmed by 6 bases and J by 0 bases, 8 bases remained unmatched. In DNA form, the CDR3 reads TGTGCCAGCAGCCTGGACAGGAGGAGCTCCTATAATTCACCCCTCCACTTT. This translates into CASSLDRRSSYNSPLHF.

Many counts were recorded for this clonotype. The chain employs TRBV20-1 and TRBJ1-4, with unresolved D. V lost 5 bases to trimming and J lost 0 bases, with 13 bases between them. The CDR3 consists of 15 residues. Germline V gene lookup returns CDR1 DFQATT and CDR2 SNEGSKA (reference sequence). The chain's CDR3 is CSAPPDGATNEKLFF. The CDR3 coding sequence is TGCAGTGCTCCACCGGATGGGGCAACTAATGAAAAACTGTTTTTT.

This clonotype was seen ten or more times. The chain is built from TRBV4-3 and TRBJ2-7; D is possibly TRBD1 (6 bases). Trimming cost V 1 base and J 4 bases, with 14 bases left between them. The germline CDR1 and CDR2 sequences are LGHNA and YSLEER. The CDR3 consists of 15 residues. CDR3 sequence (DNA): TGCGCCAGCAGCCAAGGCCGGGACAACCTATACGAGCAGTACTTC. It yields the protein CASSQGRDNLYEQYF.

The CDR3 bases are TGTGCCAGCAGCGGGAAGGACTACTCCTACGAGCAGTACTTC. It codes for CASSGKDYSYEQYF. The J gene is TRBJ2-7, the V gene TRBV5-6; TRBD2 is a possible D gene (6 bases). The V gene's germline CDR1 is SGHDT and CDR2 YYEEEE. The CDR3 is 14 amino acids. V lost 4 bases and J 0 bases, leaving 11 bases between the germline ends.

This clonotype was picked up many times. The chain combines TRBV7-6 with TRBJ2-4, with D uncertain. This CDR3 contains 19 residues. Germline lookup yields CDR1 SGHVS and CDR2 FNYEAQ. V was cut by 5 bases and J by 1 base, with 24 bases left in between. In DNA form, the CDR3 reads TGTGCCAGCAGCCCCGACGTTCCGTCGAAACTGGTGGCCAAAAACATTCAGTACTTC. This translates into CASSPDVPSKLVAKNIQYF.

This clonotype was seen many times. The chain links TRBV20-1 to TRBJ2-3, with a possible D match to TRBD2 (6 bases). The germline V gene encodes CDR1 DFQATT and CDR2 SNEGSKA (reference sequence). V was shortened by 6 bases and J by 1 base, with 17 bases between the two germline ends. The CDR3 sequence is 15 residues long. CDR3 protein: CSAEGDSGRTDTQYF. The CDR3, as DNA: TGCAGTGCAGAGGGAGATAGCGGACGCACAGATACGCAGTATTTT.

The table lists this clonotype with many counts. CDR3 nucleotide sequence: TGTGCCAGTAGTGCGCGGGACAGGATCTCTATTGGCTACACCTTC. It encodes CASSARDRISIGYTF. The J gene is TRBJ1-2, the V gene TRBV19; 8 bases line up with TRBD1. The length of the CDR3 is 15 residues. CDR1 is LNHDA and CDR2 is SQIVND in the germline V gene (reference sequence). The V gene end was trimmed by 5 bases and the J gene end by 7 bases; junction bases not matched to a gene: 12.

This clonotype occurred many times. The V and J genes are TRBV12-3 or TRBV12-4 and TRBJ2-1, with D tentatively TRBD1 (6 bases). Trimming stripped 5 bases from V and 6 bases from J, with 20 bases between. This CDR3 has 16 residues. CDR3 residues: CASSMTGEQGVNEQFF. The CDR3, as DNA: TGTGCCAGCAGTATGACAGGTGAACAGGGAGTCAATGAGCAGTTCTTC.

The table lists this clonotype with many counts. This chain uses TRBV6-2 or TRBV6-3 with TRBJ2-1; maybe TRBD2 (5 bases). Trimming removed 4 bases from V and 2 bases from J, with 21 bases in between. Germline V gene data show CDR1 as MNHEY and CDR2 as SVGEGT. CDR3 length: 18 amino acids. CDR3 coding DNA: TGTGCCAGCAGTTCACATATACCGAGGGATGGGGCCTACAATGAGCAGTTCTTC. Encoded protein: CASSSHIPRDGAYNEQFF.

This clonotype was observed a few times. The CDR3, as DNA: TGTGCCAGCAGTTTTGGGGGGGGGAGGGATTCACCCCTCCACTTT. It yields the protein CASSFGGGRDSPLHF. The chain employs TRBV12-3 or TRBV12-4 and TRBJ1-6; D may be TRBD1 (5 bases). Trimming removed 3 bases from V and 8 bases from J, with 14 bases in between. The CDR3 has 15 amino acids.

There are many counts of this clonotype. The J gene is TRBJ2-7, the V gene TRBV12-3 or TRBV12-4; TRBD1 might be the D (5 bases). V dropped 5 bases and J dropped 2 bases, with 7 bases sitting between them. CDR3 length equals 12 residues. The CDR3 spells CASSPDTYEQYF. The CDR3 nucleotides read TGTGCCAGCAGTCCGGACACCTACGAGCAGTACTTC.

This chain uses TRBV5-6 with TRBJ1-2; 9 bases align to TRBD1. The CDR3 consists of 16 residues. Trimming took 3 bases from V and 3 from J; bases not matched to a gene: 9. Germline CDR1 is SGHDT and CDR2 is YYEEEE. CDR3 amino acids: CASSYPFGDRDYGYTF. The CDR3 DNA follows: TGTGCCAGCAGCTACCCCTTTGGGGACAGGGACTATGGCTACACCTTC.